This T cell receptor beta chain was observed in a study of blood T cell repertoires in COVID-19. On the study more broadly: Sites in the United States, Italy and Spain provided acute and convalescent COVID-19 samples. The cDNA or gDNA used as material had been derived from T cells, B-cell-depleted T cells, or PBMCs.

TCRdb keeps only in-frame clones here, not all; method: immunoSEQ multiplex PCR. The sample gives fewer than 450,000 clones, 85% to 90% of which show up once; about 1.1% is in the top ten. As for this clone: Compared with germline, one end of the junction differs, possibly owing to a read error.

Germline CDR1 and CDR2: ENHRY and SYGVKD. This CDR3 comprises 11 residues. Recruits, aged roughly 18 to 89 years, lived in 24 US areas. Two negative PCRs, clearance, or symptom resolution characterized the recovered Cohort 3 donors. The V call is TRBV10-3, the J call TRBJ1-2; D may be TRBD1 (6 bases). The specimen was PBMCs or T cells enriched from blood (not recorded which). This receptor was obtained from a woman in her late teens or twenties who had recovered from COVID-19. The CDR3 nucleotides read TGTGCCGTCAGACAGGTCCGTGGCTACACCTTC. Translated: CAVRQVRGYTF.